This is a list of T cell receptor beta chains from one sample in a study of blood T cell repertoires in COVID-19. Sequenced by immunoSEQ multiplex PCR; TCRdb stores in-frame clones only, minus some. Altogether under 250,000 clones are present, about nine tenths being singletons, with the ten largest covering 1.5% to 2%. Sequencing used peripheral blood. The source is a woman aged 60-70 years who had recovered from COVID-19. CDR3s include the opening cysteine and the closing phenylalanine or tryptophan. The D gene is left open where the match is weak. The size field is filled for only some rows; it gives once, few, many or a size class.

j_call: TRBJ1-4
v_call: TRBV6-5
clone_size: NA
d_call: NA
cdr3_nt: TGTGCCAGCAGTTACAGCGACAGGATGAATGAAAAACTGTTTTTT
cdr3_aa: CASSYSDRMNEKLFF

j_call: TRBJ1-3
v_call: TRBV19
clone_size: NA
d_call: TRBD1
cdr3_nt: TGTGCCAGTAGTATCCATCACAGGGGTTCAGGAAACACCATATATTTT
cdr3_aa: CASSIHHRGSGNTIYF

j_call: TRBJ2-1
v_call: TRBV2
clone_size: NA
d_call: TRBD2
cdr3_nt: TGTGCCAGCAGTCCTCCTAGCGGGGGGCCTTACAATGAGCAGTTCTTC
cdr3_aa: CASSPPSGGPYNEQFF

j_call: TRBJ1-2
v_call: TRBV27
clone_size: NA
d_call: TRBD1
cdr3_nt: TGTGCCAGCAGTGCTATCCCTGCAGGGGGCGATGGCTACACCTTC
cdr3_aa: CASSAIPAGGDGYTF

j_call: TRBJ1-2
v_call: TRBV5-8
clone_size: NA
d_call: NA
cdr3_nt: TGTGCCAGCAGCCCAAGGACAGCGAACTATGGCTACACCTTC
cdr3_aa: CASSPRTANYGYTF

j_call: TRBJ1-1
v_call: TRBV15
clone_size: NA
d_call: NA
cdr3_nt: TGTGCCACCAGCAGACCTGACAGCTTGAACACTGAAGCTTTCTTT
cdr3_aa: CATSRPDSLNTEAFF

j_call: TRBJ2-7
v_call: TRBV5-4
clone_size: NA
d_call: TRBD1
cdr3_nt: TGTGCCAGCAGCTTGACGACAGGGGGCTACGGCGAGCAGTACTTC
cdr3_aa: CASSLTTGGYGEQYF

j_call: TRBJ2-3
v_call: TRBV2
clone_size: NA
d_call: NA
cdr3_nt: TGTGCCAGCCGTCGGACAGATACGCAGTATTTT
cdr3_aa: CASRRTDTQYF

j_call: TRBJ1-1
v_call: TRBV11-2
clone_size: NA
d_call: NA
cdr3_nt: TGTGCCAGCAGCTTAATACTAGGAAAAAAAGGGATGAACACTGAAGCTTTCTTT
cdr3_aa: CASSLILGKKGMNTEAFF

j_call: TRBJ2-7
v_call: TRBV28
clone_size: few
d_call: NA
cdr3_nt: TGTGCCAGCAGCTCCTCTGCCTACGAGCAGTACTTC
cdr3_aa: CASSSSAYEQYF

j_call: TRBJ2-3
v_call: TRBV13
clone_size: NA
d_call: TRBD2
cdr3_nt: TGTGCCAGCAGCCAAAAAGCGGGGAGAAGCACAGATACGCAGTATTTT
cdr3_aa: CASSQKAGRSTDTQYF

j_call: TRBJ1-1
v_call: TRBV3-1/TRBV3-2
clone_size: once
d_call: NA
cdr3_nt: TGTGCCAGCTCCTGGACAGAAAACACTGAAGCTTTCTTT
cdr3_aa: CASSWTENTEAFF

j_call: TRBJ2-1
v_call: TRBV19
clone_size: NA
d_call: NA
cdr3_nt: TGTGCCAGTAGTATCTCGAGACTAGATAACAATGAGCAGTTCTTC
cdr3_aa: CASSISRLDNNEQFF

j_call: TRBJ2-5
v_call: TRBV28
clone_size: NA
d_call: TRBD2
cdr3_nt: TGTGCCAGCAGTTCCCTAGCGGGGGGGAGTGAGACCCAGTACTTC
cdr3_aa: CASSSLAGGSETQYF

j_call: TRBJ2-7
v_call: TRBV2
clone_size: few
d_call: NA
cdr3_nt: TGTGCCAGCAAAGTTGACCTGGACCCCAGGGACGAGCAGTACTTC
cdr3_aa: CASKVDLDPRDEQYF